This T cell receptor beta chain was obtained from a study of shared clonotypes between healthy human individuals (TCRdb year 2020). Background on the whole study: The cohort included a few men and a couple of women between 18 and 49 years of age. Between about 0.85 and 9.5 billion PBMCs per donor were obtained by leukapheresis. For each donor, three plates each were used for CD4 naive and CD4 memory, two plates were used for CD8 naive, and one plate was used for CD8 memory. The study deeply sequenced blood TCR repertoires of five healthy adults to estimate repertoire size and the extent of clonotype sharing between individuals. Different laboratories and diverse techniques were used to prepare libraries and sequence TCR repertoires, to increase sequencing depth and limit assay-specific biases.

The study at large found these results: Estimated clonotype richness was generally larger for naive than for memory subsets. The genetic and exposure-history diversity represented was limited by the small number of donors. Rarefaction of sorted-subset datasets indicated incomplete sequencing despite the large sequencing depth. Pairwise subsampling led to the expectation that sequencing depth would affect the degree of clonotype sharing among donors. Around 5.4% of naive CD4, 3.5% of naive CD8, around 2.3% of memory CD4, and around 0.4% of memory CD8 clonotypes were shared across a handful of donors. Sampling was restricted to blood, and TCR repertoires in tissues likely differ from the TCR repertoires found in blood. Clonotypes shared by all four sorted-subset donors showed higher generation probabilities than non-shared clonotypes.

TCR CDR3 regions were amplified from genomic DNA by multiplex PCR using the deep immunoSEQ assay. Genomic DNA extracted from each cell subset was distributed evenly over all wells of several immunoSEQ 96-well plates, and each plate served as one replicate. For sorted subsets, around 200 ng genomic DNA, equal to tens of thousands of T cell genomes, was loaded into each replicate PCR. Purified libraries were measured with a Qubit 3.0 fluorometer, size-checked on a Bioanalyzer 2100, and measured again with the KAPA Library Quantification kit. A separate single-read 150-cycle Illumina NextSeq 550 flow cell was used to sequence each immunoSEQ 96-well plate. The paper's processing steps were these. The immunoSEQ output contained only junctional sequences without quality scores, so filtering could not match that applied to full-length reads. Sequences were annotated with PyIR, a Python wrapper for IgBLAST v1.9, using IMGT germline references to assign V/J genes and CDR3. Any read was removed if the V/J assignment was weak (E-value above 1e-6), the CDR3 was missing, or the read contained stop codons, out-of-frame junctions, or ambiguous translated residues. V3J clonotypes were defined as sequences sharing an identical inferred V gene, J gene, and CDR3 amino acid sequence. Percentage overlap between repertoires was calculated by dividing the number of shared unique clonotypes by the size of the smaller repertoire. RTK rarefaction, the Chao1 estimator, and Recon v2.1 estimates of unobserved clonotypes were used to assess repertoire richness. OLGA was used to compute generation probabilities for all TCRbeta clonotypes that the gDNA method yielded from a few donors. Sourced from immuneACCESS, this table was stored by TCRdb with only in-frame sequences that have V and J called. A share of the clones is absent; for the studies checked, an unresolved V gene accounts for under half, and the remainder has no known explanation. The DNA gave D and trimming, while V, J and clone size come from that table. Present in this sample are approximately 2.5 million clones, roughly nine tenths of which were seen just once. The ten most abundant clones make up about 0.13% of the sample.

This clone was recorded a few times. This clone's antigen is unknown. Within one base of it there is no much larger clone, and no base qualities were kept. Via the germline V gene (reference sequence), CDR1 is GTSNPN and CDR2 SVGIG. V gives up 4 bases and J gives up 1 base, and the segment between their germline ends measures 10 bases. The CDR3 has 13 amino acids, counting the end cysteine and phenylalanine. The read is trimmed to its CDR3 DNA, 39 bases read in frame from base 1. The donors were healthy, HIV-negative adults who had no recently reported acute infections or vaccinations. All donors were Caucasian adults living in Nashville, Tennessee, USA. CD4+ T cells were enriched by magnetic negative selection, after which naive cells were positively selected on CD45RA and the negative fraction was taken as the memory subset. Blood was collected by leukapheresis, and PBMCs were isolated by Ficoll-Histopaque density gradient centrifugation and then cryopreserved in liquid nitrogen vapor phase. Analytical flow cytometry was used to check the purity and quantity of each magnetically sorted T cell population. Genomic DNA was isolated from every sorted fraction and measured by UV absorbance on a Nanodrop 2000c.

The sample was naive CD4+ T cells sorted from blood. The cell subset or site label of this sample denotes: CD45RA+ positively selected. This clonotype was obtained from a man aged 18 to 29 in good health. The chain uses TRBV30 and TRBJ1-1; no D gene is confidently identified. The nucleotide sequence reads TGTGCCTGGAAGGGAGACAAGAACACTGAAGCTTTCTTT. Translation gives CAWKGDKNTEAFF.